Detailed here is one TCR beta chain. The antigen is undetermined. The CDR3 length is 14 residues. The germline CDR1 and CDR2 sequences are SGHDN and FVKESK. Trimming left V 5 bases short and J 5 bases short, with 13 bases between. The entry originates in a study of cytomegalovirus exposure and HLA in healthy donors. Study overall: A prior study identified 100 million to 130 million unique TCR beta sequences from about 179 million T cells. HLA-typed donors were the source of around 87 million unique TCRs, which an early data release held.

Overall study results and limits: Later analysis demonstrated an association between a missense DCLRE1C variant and TCR beta V- and J-gene trimming. What was likely a sequencing artifact was a cluster of highly shared sequence variants.

The PCR contained 60 Vbeta and 13 Jbeta primers. The table came from immunoSEQ multiplex PCR; TCRdb's copy has only in-frame clones and leaves some out. Among some 120,000 clones listed, 77% were seen once. The source of this sequence is a human donor in good health. Material for sequencing was PBMCs. This chain connects TRBV14 to TRBJ2-1; perhaps TRBD1 as D (6 bases). The CDR3 region is CASSSYRADNEQFF. The DNA of the CDR3 is TGTGCCAGCAGCTCTTACAGGGCGGACAATGAGCAGTTCTTC.